These T cell receptor beta chains were read from a single sample in a study of T-cell reconstitution after alpha-beta-depleted transplantation in children. TCRdb passed the PCR reads through MiXCR, listing each CDR3 protein once. The sample comprises approximately 400,000 distinct CDR3 sequences, about 11% of which are singletons, and 4.5% to 6% rests with the top ten. Sample: PBMCs from the stem cell graft donor, taken from the stem cell graft. These receptors were taken from a human donor who donated a stem cell graft to a child with acute myeloid leukemia. CDR3s include the opening cysteine and the closing phenylalanine or tryptophan. The order of the fields is D gene, V gene, J gene, clone size, CDR3 protein, CDR3 DNA. A D gene is named only where the DNA matches it firmly. Size tells how often a clone was seen (once, few, many) or the class of an expanded clone, and some rows leave it out.

D: .; V: TRBV29-1; J: TRBJ2-5; size: few; CDR3: CSALGEETQYF; DNA: TGCAGCGCTCTCGGGGAAGAGACCCAGTACTTC
D: .; V: TRBV20-1; J: TRBJ2-7; size: few; CDR3: CSARDPDGSYEQYF; DNA: TGCAGTGCTAGAGATCCTGACGGGAGCTACGAGCAGTACTTC
D: TRBD2; V: TRBV3-1; J: TRBJ2-5; size: few; CDR3: CASSPGLAGGHQETQYF; DNA: TGTGCCAGCAGCCCTGGACTAGCGGGGGGCCACCAAGAGACCCAGTACTTC
D: .; V: TRBV5-1; J: TRBJ2-7; size: few; CDR3: CASSPSRRGGSYEQYF; DNA: TGCGCCAGCAGCCCCTCGCGCAGGGGTGGATCCTACGAGCAGTACTTC
D: .; V: TRBV5-4; J: TRBJ1-1; size: few; CDR3: CASSLEGGREAFF; DNA: TGTGCCAGCAGCTTGGAGGGTGGCAGAGAAGCTTTCTTT
D: .; V: TRBV7-8; J: TRBJ2-3; size: .; CDR3: CASSLAGQISTDTQYF; DNA: TGTGCCAGCAGCTTAGCCGGACAGATTAGCACAGATACGCAGTATTTT
D: TRBD1; V: TRBV7-9; J: TRBJ1-4; size: .; CDR3: CASSHPGQPNEKLFF; DNA: TGTGCCAGCAGCCATCCGGGACAGCCTAATGAAAAACTGTTTTTT
D: .; V: TRBV3-1; J: TRBJ2-1; size: few; CDR3: CASSQSGEPYLAEQFF; DNA: TGTGCCAGCAGCCAATCGGGGGAGCCCTACTTGGCTGAGCAGTTCTTC
D: .; V: TRBV12-5; J: TRBJ2-7; size: .; CDR3: CASGAPDTSPYEQYF; DNA: TGTGCTAGTGGTGCCCCGGACACCTCACCCTACGAGCAGTACTTC
D: TRBD2; V: TRBV7-2; J: TRBJ2-5; size: many; CDR3: CASSASGGQETQYF; DNA: TGTGCCAGCAGCGCTAGCGGGGGACAAGAGACCCAGTACTTC
D: .; V: TRBV7-3; J: TRBJ1-1; size: .; CDR3: CASSLNLGANTEAFF; DNA: TGTGCCAGCAGCTTAAATCTGGGGGCGAACACTGAAGCTTTCTTT
D: .; V: TRBV5-1; J: TRBJ1-1; size: .; CDR3: CASSPREGRWNTEAFF; DNA: TGCGCCAGCAGCCCCCGGGAGGGGCGGTGGAACACTGAAGCTTTCTTT
D: .; V: TRBV10-3; J: TRBJ2-3; size: .; CDR3: CAIGAVTSTDTQYF; DNA: TGTGCCATCGGAGCGGTCACTAGCACAGATACGCAGTATTTT
D: .; V: TRBV5-5; J: TRBJ2-2; size: many; CDR3: CASSFQGGRTGELFF; DNA: TGTGCCAGCAGCTTTCAAGGGGGGCGGACCGGGGAGCTGTTTTTT
D: .; V: TRBV4-1; J: TRBJ2-7; size: .; CDR3: CASSQFDGSYEQYF; DNA: TGCGCCAGCAGCCAATTCGACGGCTCCTACGAGCAGTACTTC
D: .; V: TRBV5-1; J: TRBJ2-5; size: .; CDR3: CASSGGTRRGETQYF; DNA: TGCGCCAGCAGCGGCGGGACTCGTCGCGGAGAGACCCAGTACTTC
D: TRBD1; V: TRBV29-1; J: TRBJ1-2; size: many; CDR3: CSVNYRGTNYGYTF; DNA: TGCAGCGTTAATTACAGGGGAACTAACTATGGCTACACCTTC
D: TRBD1; V: TRBV12-3/TRBV12-4; J: TRBJ2-2; size: .; CDR3: CASSPNGQEPNTGELFF; DNA: TGTGCCAGCAGTCCCAATGGACAGGAGCCGAACACCGGGGAGCTGTTTTTT
D: .; V: TRBV10-3; J: TRBJ1-4; size: few; CDR3: CAISEGTEKLFF; DNA: TGTGCCATCAGTGAGGGGACAGAAAAACTGTTTTTT
D: .; V: TRBV24-1; J: TRBJ2-1; size: .; CDR3: CATSDLTTGIRQFF; DNA: TGTGCCACCAGTGATTTGACCACAGGGATCCGACAGTTCTTC
D: .; V: TRBV6-1; J: TRBJ1-5; size: few; CDR3: CASSEKGGARQPQHF; DNA: TGTGCCAGCAGTGAAAAGGGGGGGGCGAGGCAGCCCCAGCATTTT
D: .; V: TRBV30; J: TRBJ1-1; size: few; CDR3: CAWSGLSYTEAFF; DNA: TGTGCCTGGAGCGGGTTAAGTTACACTGAAGCTTTCTTT
D: .; V: TRBV21-1; J: TRBJ1-6; size: few; CDR3: CASSKNSGGQCNSPLHF; DNA: TGTGCCAGCAGCAAAAATTCTGGGGGCCAGTGTAATTCACCCCTCCACTTT